The rows below give T cell receptor beta chains drawn from one sample of a study of neoadjuvant nivolumab and ipilimumab in lung cancer. Data came from immunoSEQ multiplex PCR; TCRdb stores just in-frame clones and leaves some out. The table has roughly 30,000 clones, about 85% seen once; the top ten hold roughly 6.2%. Sequencing was performed on peripheral blood, taken before neoadjuvant nivolumab, alone or with ipilimumab. These receptor sequences come from an adult with non-small cell lung cancer. Both conserved end residues are part of each CDR3. A D gene is named only where the DNA matches it firmly. Some rows mark clone size as missing; the rest say once, few, many or name a class of expanded clone.

>once|-|TRBJ1-2|TRBV7-6
TGTGCCAGCAGACCCGATACTTACGCTAACTATGGCTACACCTTC
CASRPDTYANYGYTF
>-|TRBD1|TRBJ2-7|TRBV4-3
TGCGCCAGCAGCCAAGAAGTGGCCCGGTACCGGGACAGGGGATCCTACGAGCAGTACTTC
CASSQEVARYRDRGSYEQYF
>-|TRBD2|TRBJ2-1|TRBV7-8
TGTGCCAGCAGGGTCGGGGGGGCAGGCAATGAGCAGTTCTTC
CASRVGGAGNEQFF
>-|-|TRBJ2-7|TRBV4-1
TGCGCCAGCAGCCAACAAGTTGGACAGACCTACGAGCAGTACTTC
CASSQQVGQTYEQYF
>-|-|TRBJ1-3|TRBV9
TGTGCCAGCAGTCTAACAGGCACCCAAGGAAACACCATATATTTT
CASSLTGTQGNTIYF
>-|-|TRBJ1-2|TRBV19
TGTGCCAGTAGTTCAGAGGGGGAGTTCCATGGCTACACCTTC
CASSSEGEFHGYTF
>-|-|TRBJ1-6|TRBV19
TGTGCCAGTAGTATTGAGGCGCCGAGCTCCTATAATTCACCCCTCCACTTT
CASSIEAPSSYNSPLHF
>-|-|TRBJ1-1|TRBV9
TGTGCCAGCAGCGTAGCTATGAACACTGAAGCTTTCTTT
CASSVAMNTEAFF
>-|TRBD2|TRBJ2-5|TRBV7-6
TGTGCCAGCAGCCTAGCGGTCGGTCAAGAGACCCAGTACTTC
CASSLAVGQETQYF
>-|TRBD1|TRBJ1-4|TRBV5-1
TGCGCCAGCAGCGGCACGACAGGGATAAATGAAAAACTGTTTTTT
CASSGTTGINEKLFF
>once|TRBD2|TRBJ2-7|TRBV5-1
TGCGCCAGCACCGCTAGCGGTCCTCCCTACGAGCAGTACTTC
CASTASGPPYEQYF
>-|TRBD1|TRBJ2-2|TRBV2
TGTGCCAGCAGTGAGGGGACAGCCGGGGAGCTGTTTTTT
CASSEGTAGELFF
>-|-|TRBJ2-5|TRBV19
TGTGCCAGTAGTATAGCGGCACGAGGGGCGCAGGAGACCCAGTACTTC
CASSIAARGAQETQYF
>once|-|TRBJ2-3|TRBV9
TGTGCCAGCAGCGAAGGGCTCGGAACAGATACGCAGTATTTT
CASSEGLGTDTQYF
>-|-|TRBJ1-4|TRBV7-2
TGTGCCAGCAGCTGGGCTGCAACTAATGAAAAACTGTTTTTT
CASSWAATNEKLFF
>-|-|TRBJ1-5|TRBV27
TGTGCCAGCCATCGGGACGGACGCGGTTACAGCAATCAGCCCCAGCATTTT
CASHRDGRGYSNQPQHF
>once|TRBD1|TRBJ1-1|TRBV5-4
TGTGCCAGCAGCCCGGGACAGTCCCCTGGGGAAGCTTTCTTT
CASSPGQSPGEAFF
>-|-|TRBJ2-5|TRBV20-1
TGCAGTGCTAACAGGGAAGAGACCCAGTACTTC
CSANREETQYF
>-|TRBD2|TRBJ2-2|TRBV9
TGTGCCAGCAGCCTCCTAGCGGGGGGGACCGGGGAGCTGTTTTTT
CASSLLAGGTGELFF
>-|TRBD2|TRBJ2-5|TRBV5-4
TGTGCCAGCAGCATTGGGGGCCTAGCGGGGATTCAAGAGACCCAGTACTTC
CASSIGGLAGIQETQYF
>-|-|TRBJ1-2|TRBV19
TGTGCCAGTAGTACGGGGCAGGGGAAACGAGGCTACACCTTC
CASSTGQGKRGYTF
>-|TRBD1|TRBJ2-1|TRBV2
TGTGCCAGCACCATGGGACAGGGAAAGGTAGATGAGCAGTTCTTC
CASTMGQGKVDEQFF
>-|-|TRBJ2-3|TRBV2
TGTGCCAGCGGCGGACGACTTACAGATACGCAGTATTTT
CASGGRLTDTQYF
>-|-|TRBJ2-6|TRBV2
TGTGCCAGCAGTGACTTGGGGGCCAACGTCCTGACTTTC
CASSDLGANVLTF
>-|-|TRBJ2-3|TRBV20-1
TGCAGTGGGCTAGCGACAGATACGCAGTATTTT
CSGLATDTQYF
>-|-|TRBJ1-1|TRBV5-4
TGTGCCAGCAGCTTCCTGCGGGCAGGGACGGGATCCACTGAAGCTTTCTTT
CASSFLRAGTGSTEAFF
>-|TRBD2|TRBJ2-1|TRBV5-4
TGTGCCAGCAGCTTGGCGGTAGCGGGGACTGAGCAGTTCTTC
CASSLAVAGTEQFF
>-|-|TRBJ2-7|TRBV7-9
TGTGCCAGCAGCTTAAGCGCCGGGACTCCAGGGGAGCAGTACTTC
CASSLSAGTPGEQYF
>-|TRBD1|TRBJ2-3|TRBV2
TGTGCCAGCAGGGACAGGTGGCTCGCTACGCAGTATTTT
CASRDRWLATQYF
>few|TRBD1|TRBJ1-4|TRBV14
TGTGCCAGCAGCCAAGGCGGACAGGCGGGTGAAAAACTGTTTTTT
CASSQGGQAGEKLFF
>-|-|TRBJ1-3|TRBV7-3
TGTGCCAGCAGCATTGGGTTCGGAAACACCATATATTTT
CASSIGFGNTIYF
>-|TRBD1|TRBJ1-2|TRBV7-2
TGTGCCAGCAGCATACCGGGACAGTCTAGTTCAACCTTC
CASSIPGQSSSTF
>-|-|TRBJ1-1|TRBV7-9
TGTGCCAGCAGCCTCCGGGACGCCGGGACTGAAGCTTTCTTT
CASSLRDAGTEAFF
>-|TRBD2|TRBJ2-2|TRBV27
TGTGCCAGCAGTTTTCTGGGACTAGCGGGGGATATGAACACCGGGGAGCTGTTTTTT
CASSFLGLAGDMNTGELFF
>-|-|TRBJ2-4|TRBV6-1
TGTGCCAGCAGTGAATGGTGGAATTTAGCCAAAAACATTCAGTACTTC
CASSEWWNLAKNIQYF
>-|-|TRBJ2-1|TRBV5-1
TGCGCCAGCAGCTTGTCCGGGGGTGGCTCCTACAATGAGCAGTTCTTC
CASSLSGGGSYNEQFF